This is a list of T cell receptor beta chains from one sample in a study of brain metastases from non-small cell lung cancer. Libraries were prepared by immunoSEQ multiplex PCR; TCRdb keeps only in-frame clonotypes and omits some of them. The sample lists about 4,000 clones, around 80% seen once, with around 5% in the top ten. Sequenced input: tumor-adjacent normal tissue. The source is a donor aged 40 or over with non-small cell lung cancer. CDR3s include the opening cysteine and the closing phenylalanine or tryptophan. Each record gives: clone size, J gene, D gene, V gene, CDR3 protein, CDR3 DNA. A D gene is named only where the DNA matches it firmly. Expanded clones are given a class, and other clones once, few, many or no size at all.

clone size: -
J gene: TRBJ2-3
D gene: TRBD1
V gene: TRBV19
CDR3 protein: CASSGQVLDTQYF
CDR3 DNA: TGTGCCAGTAGTGGACAGGTTCTGGATACGCAGTATTTT

clone size: -
J gene: TRBJ2-1
D gene: -
V gene: TRBV25-1
CDR3 protein: CASSAGVPNEQFF
CDR3 DNA: TGTGCCAGCAGCGCCGGGGTCCCCAATGAGCAGTTCTTC

clone size: -
J gene: TRBJ2-2
D gene: TRBD1
V gene: TRBV7-3
CDR3 protein: CASSLDDGQVFTGELFF
CDR3 DNA: TGTGCCAGCAGCTTAGATGATGGACAGGTTTTCACCGGAGAGCTGTTTTTT

clone size: few
J gene: TRBJ2-7
D gene: TRBD2
V gene: TRBV6-2/TRBV6-3
CDR3 protein: CASSLASGNEQYF
CDR3 DNA: TGTGCCAGCAGTTTGGCTAGCGGGAACGAGCAGTACTTC

clone size: -
J gene: TRBJ2-3
D gene: TRBD2
V gene: TRBV15
CDR3 protein: CATSRGGTSLKTDTQYF
CDR3 DNA: TGTGCCACCAGCAGAGGGGGGACTAGCCTAAAAACAGATACGCAGTATTTT

clone size: -
J gene: TRBJ2-7
D gene: TRBD2
V gene: TRBV28
CDR3 protein: CASSLSAGGYEQYF
CDR3 DNA: TGTGCCAGCAGTTTAAGTGCCGGGGGGTACGAGCAGTACTTC

clone size: -
J gene: TRBJ2-1
D gene: TRBD2
V gene: TRBV9
CDR3 protein: CASSVGLEVEQFF
CDR3 DNA: TGTGCCAGCAGCGTGGGACTAGAGGTTGAGCAGTTCTTC

clone size: -
J gene: TRBJ2-2
D gene: -
V gene: TRBV9
CDR3 protein: CASSVEQGPTGELFF
CDR3 DNA: TGTGCCAGCAGCGTAGAACAGGGTCCCACCGGGGAGCTGTTTTTT

clone size: -
J gene: TRBJ1-2
D gene: -
V gene: TRBV16
CDR3 protein: CASSQTSGGVGYTF
CDR3 DNA: TGTGCCAGCAGCCAAACCTCCGGCGGGGTTGGCTACACCTTC

clone size: -
J gene: TRBJ2-3
D gene: TRBD2
V gene: TRBV5-1
CDR3 protein: CASSLPLAGVGGSTDTQYF
CDR3 DNA: TGCGCCAGCAGCTTGCCCCTAGCGGGAGTAGGGGGTAGCACAGATACGCAGTATTTT

clone size: large
J gene: TRBJ2-3
D gene: -
V gene: TRBV6-5
CDR3 protein: CASSLSGGADTQYF
CDR3 DNA: TGTGCCAGCAGTCTAAGCGGAGGGGCAGATACGCAGTATTTT

clone size: -
J gene: TRBJ2-7
D gene: -
V gene: TRBV28
CDR3 protein: CASTRTNEQYF
CDR3 DNA: TGTGCCAGCACGAGGACAAACGAGCAGTACTTC

clone size: -
J gene: TRBJ2-1
D gene: -
V gene: TRBV28
CDR3 protein: CASSRGRGRSSYNEQFF
CDR3 DNA: TGTGCCAGCAGTAGGGGAAGGGGACGGAGCTCCTACAATGAGCAGTTCTTC

clone size: few
J gene: TRBJ1-1
D gene: -
V gene: TRBV2
CDR3 protein: CASSPDSPMNTEAFF
CDR3 DNA: TGTGCCAGCAGTCCCGACAGTCCTATGAACACTGAAGCTTTCTTT

clone size: once
J gene: TRBJ2-3
D gene: -
V gene: TRBV27
CDR3 protein: CASKGQAGKRSTDTQYF
CDR3 DNA: TGTGCCAGCAAAGGACAGGCGGGGAAGAGGTCCACAGATACGCAGTATTTT

clone size: -
J gene: TRBJ2-5
D gene: TRBD2
V gene: TRBV11-3
CDR3 protein: CASSHGLAGDGTQYF
CDR3 DNA: TGTGCCAGCAGCCACGGGCTAGCGGGAGATGGGACCCAGTACTTC

clone size: -
J gene: TRBJ2-2
D gene: -
V gene: TRBV6-4
CDR3 protein: CASSDSINRATGELFF
CDR3 DNA: TGTGCCAGCAGTGACTCGATAAACAGGGCTACCGGGGAGCTGTTTTTT

clone size: -
J gene: TRBJ1-1
D gene: -
V gene: TRBV28
CDR3 protein: CASSLSNRVTEAFF
CDR3 DNA: TGTGCCAGCAGTTTAAGTAACAGGGTCACTGAAGCTTTCTTT

clone size: -
J gene: TRBJ1-1
D gene: -
V gene: TRBV6-2/TRBV6-3
CDR3 protein: CASSTRDTEAFF
CDR3 DNA: TGTGCCAGCAGTACCCGGGACACTGAAGCTTTCTTT

clone size: once
J gene: TRBJ2-3
D gene: TRBD2
V gene: TRBV4-1
CDR3 protein: CASSPQLAGFSTDTQYF
CDR3 DNA: TGCGCCAGCAGCCCCCAACTAGCGGGATTTAGCACAGATACGCAGTATTTT

clone size: -
J gene: TRBJ1-6
D gene: TRBD1
V gene: TRBV20-1
CDR3 protein: CSASRGQGRSYNSPLHF
CDR3 DNA: TGCAGTGCTAGTCGCGGACAGGGGAGGTCCTATAATTCACCCCTCCACTTT

clone size: -
J gene: TRBJ1-3
D gene: -
V gene: TRBV7-2
CDR3 protein: CASSSYTGNTIYF
CDR3 DNA: TGTGCCAGCAGCTCCTATACCGGAAACACCATATATTTT

clone size: -
J gene: TRBJ2-5
D gene: -
V gene: TRBV9
CDR3 protein: CASSVAGLEETQYF
CDR3 DNA: TGTGCCAGCAGCGTGGCAGGGTTGGAAGAGACCCAGTACTTC

clone size: -
J gene: TRBJ1-2
D gene: -
V gene: TRBV28
CDR3 protein: CASSSPAYGYTF
CDR3 DNA: TGTGCCAGCAGTTCACCCGCCTATGGCTACACCTTC

clone size: -
J gene: TRBJ1-1
D gene: -
V gene: TRBV6-2/TRBV6-3
CDR3 protein: CASSLGTEAFF
CDR3 DNA: TGTGCCAGCAGTCTAGGCACTGAAGCTTTCTTT

clone size: -
J gene: TRBJ2-7
D gene: -
V gene: TRBV9
CDR3 protein: CASSPQQITYEQYF
CDR3 DNA: TGTGCCAGCAGCCCACAACAGATTACCTACGAGCAGTACTTC

clone size: -
J gene: TRBJ2-5
D gene: -
V gene: TRBV5-4
CDR3 protein: CASSLGTGGSETQYF
CDR3 DNA: TGTGCCAGCAGCTTGGGGACTGGGGGATCGGAGACCCAGTACTTC

clone size: -
J gene: TRBJ2-2
D gene: TRBD2
V gene: TRBV5-1
CDR3 protein: CASSYPAGARELFF
CDR3 DNA: TGCGCCAGCAGCTACCCAGCGGGAGCCAGGGAGCTGTTTTTT

clone size: -
J gene: TRBJ2-7
D gene: -
V gene: TRBV6-5
CDR3 protein: CASKIKGSGEQYF
CDR3 DNA: TGTGCCAGCAAAATTAAGGGAAGTGGCGAGCAGTACTTC

clone size: -
J gene: TRBJ1-1
D gene: TRBD1
V gene: TRBV9
CDR3 protein: CASSVIGTGYTEAFF
CDR3 DNA: TGTGCCAGCAGCGTAATCGGGACAGGGTACACTGAAGCTTTCTTT